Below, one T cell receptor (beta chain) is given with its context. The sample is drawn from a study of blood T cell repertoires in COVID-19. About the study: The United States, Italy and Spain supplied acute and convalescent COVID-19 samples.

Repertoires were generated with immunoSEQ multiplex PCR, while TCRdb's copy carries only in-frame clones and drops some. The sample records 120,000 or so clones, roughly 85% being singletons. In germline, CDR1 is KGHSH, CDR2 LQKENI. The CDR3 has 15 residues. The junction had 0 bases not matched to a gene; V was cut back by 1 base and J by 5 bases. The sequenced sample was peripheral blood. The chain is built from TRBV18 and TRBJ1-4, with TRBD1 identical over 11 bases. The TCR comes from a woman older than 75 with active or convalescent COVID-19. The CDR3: CASSPRDRGNEKLFF. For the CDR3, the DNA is TGTGCCAGCTCACCACGGGACAGGGGGAATGAAAAACTGTTTTTT.